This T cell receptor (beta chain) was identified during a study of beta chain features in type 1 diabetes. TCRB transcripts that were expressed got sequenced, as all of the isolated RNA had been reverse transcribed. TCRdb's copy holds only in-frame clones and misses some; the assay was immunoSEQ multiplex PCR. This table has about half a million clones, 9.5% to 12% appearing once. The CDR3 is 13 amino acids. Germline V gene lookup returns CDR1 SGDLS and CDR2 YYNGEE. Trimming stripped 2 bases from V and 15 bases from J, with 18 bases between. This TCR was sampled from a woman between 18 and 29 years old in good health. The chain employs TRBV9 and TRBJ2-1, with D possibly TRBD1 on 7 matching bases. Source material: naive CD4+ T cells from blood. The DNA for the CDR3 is TGTGCCAGCAGCGTGGACCAGGGGGGCCATCTGTTCTTC. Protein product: CASSVDQGGHLFF. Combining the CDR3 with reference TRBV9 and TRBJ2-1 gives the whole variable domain DSGVTQTPKHLITATGQRVTLRCSPRSGDLSVYWYQQSLDQGLQFLIQYYNGEERAKGNILERFSAQQFPDLHSELNLSSLELGDSALYFCASSVDQGGHLFFGPGTRLTVL.